This T cell receptor beta chain was captured in a study of identical twins (dated by TCRdb to about 2016). For the study in its entirety: To test whether fetal clonotypes persist, the study used deep sequencing on TCR alpha and beta repertoires from monozygotic twins, unrelated adults of various ages, and cord blood. To rule out contamination, the twin experiments were replicated at different times with different library preparation protocols. The full study reports these points: A weaker excess of twin sharing was found in beta out-of-frame sequences because the signal-to-noise ratio was lowered by fewer shared sequences. Out-of-frame TCR alpha sequences shared between twins showed an excess of low generation-probability sequences compared with coincidental sharing between unrelated individuals. Abundant cord blood beta clonotypes carried fewer insertions; young adult naive repertoires showed a weaker similar trend, while memory repertoires showed none. Because the same donors could not be followed over many years, the conclusions depended on cross-sectional statistical analysis. Recombination models systematically underestimated out-of-frame TCR alpha sharing in monozygotic twins but agreed with sharing between unrelated individuals. Zero-insertion analyses could be partly confounded by invariant T cells such as MAIT and iNKT, though diverse VJ usage argued against such confounding for most clonotypes.

The CDR3, from cysteine to phenylalanine, totals 15 residues. Only the CDR3 part of the read is kept: 45 bases, read in frame from the first base. V is reduced by 1 base and J by 6 bases, leaving a spacing of 16 bases between them. CDR1 SGHRS and CDR2 YFSETQ are derived from the germline V gene. Every donor was a healthy Caucasian. Miltenyi CD45RO+ enrichment and human naive T-cell isolation kits were used to isolate memory (CD45RO+) and naive T cells from PBMC. This clonotype was counted between two and nine times. Its cognate antigen has yet to be identified. No qualities accompany the bases; no much larger clone lies one base away. Library creation used 5' RACE. The run used an Illumina HiSeq 2000. Template switching added a universal primer binding site, and the final cDNA carried a unique molecular identifier that allowed TCR cDNA molecules to be counted accurately. First-strand cDNA for TCR alpha and beta chains was synthesized from specific primers in the conserved constant-segment region. To control for contamination, each cDNA library was double barcoded with a SMART-Mk sample barcode plus Illumina barcodes. TruSeq adapter sequences along with Illumina sample barcodes were introduced in two successive PCR steps. The Illumina HiSeq platform was used with custom primers to sequence TCR alpha and beta cDNA libraries. For the original study's pipeline: MiGEC processed the raw reads to extract unique molecular identifiers, while MiXCR was used to determine the CDR3 positions. Recombination models were inferred per individual with the repgenHMM and IGoR tools using an EM algorithm. The analysis of shared clonotypes was done with the tcR package in R, with sharing normalized by the product of cloneset sizes. To study raw recombination free of thymic and clonal selection effects, out-of-frame nonproductive sequences were analyzed. Starting from the raw public reads, TCRdb applied fastp trimming at Q25, assembled clones with MiXCR and retained in-frame beta chains. Rows with a matching CDR3 protein are joined into one entry that keeps the most common DNA and genes. TCRdb, rather than the study authors, made the V and J calls. The sample contains roughly 260,000 distinct CDR3 sequences, more than 12% of them found a single time. Around 9% of the sample goes to the ten largest clones.

The TCR was taken from a young woman in good health. The material sequenced was memory (CD45RO+) T cells sorted from blood. This specimen's cell subset or site label, per the study, means: CD45RO+ enriched T cells. The chain uses TRBV5-1 and TRBJ1-2; the D gene cannot be resolved reliably. The nucleotide sequence is TGCGCCAGCAGCTTGAATGTGGGATCCCTTAATGGCTACACCTTC. Translated, this is CASSLNVGSLNGYTF.